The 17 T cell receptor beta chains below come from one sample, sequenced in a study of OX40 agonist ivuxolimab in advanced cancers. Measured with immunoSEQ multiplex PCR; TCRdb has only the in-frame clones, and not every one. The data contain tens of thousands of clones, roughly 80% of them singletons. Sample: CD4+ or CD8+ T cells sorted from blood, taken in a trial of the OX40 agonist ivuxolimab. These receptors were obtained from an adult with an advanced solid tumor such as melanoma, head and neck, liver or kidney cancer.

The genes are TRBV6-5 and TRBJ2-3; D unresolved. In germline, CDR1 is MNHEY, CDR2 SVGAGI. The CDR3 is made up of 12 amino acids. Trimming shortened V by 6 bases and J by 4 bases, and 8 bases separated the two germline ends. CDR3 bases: TGTGCCAGCAGCCAAAACGCAGATACGCAGTATTTT. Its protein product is CASSQNADTQYF.

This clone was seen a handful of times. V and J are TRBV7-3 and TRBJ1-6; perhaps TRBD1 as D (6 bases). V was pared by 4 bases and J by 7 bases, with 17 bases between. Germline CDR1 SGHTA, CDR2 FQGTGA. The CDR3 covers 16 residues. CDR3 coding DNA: TGTGCCAGCAGCTCTTTTTACAGGGATTCGAATTCACCCCTCCACTTT. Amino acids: CASSSFYRDSNSPLHF.

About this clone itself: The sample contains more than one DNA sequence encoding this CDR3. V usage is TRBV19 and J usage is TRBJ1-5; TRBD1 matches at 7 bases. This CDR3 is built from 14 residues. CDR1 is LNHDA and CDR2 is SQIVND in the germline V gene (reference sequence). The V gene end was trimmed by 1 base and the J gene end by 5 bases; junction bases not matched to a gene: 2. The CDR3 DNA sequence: TGTGCCAGTAGTATAGCAGGGGGAGATCAGCCCCAGCATTTT. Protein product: CASSIAGGDQPQHF.

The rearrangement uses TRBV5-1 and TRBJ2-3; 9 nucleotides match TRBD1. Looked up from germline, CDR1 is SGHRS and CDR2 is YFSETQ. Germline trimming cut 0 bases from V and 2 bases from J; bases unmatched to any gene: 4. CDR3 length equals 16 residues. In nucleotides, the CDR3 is TGCGCCAGCAGCTTGGGGGACAGGGCGAACACAGATACGCAGTATTTT. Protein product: CASSLGDRANTDTQYF.

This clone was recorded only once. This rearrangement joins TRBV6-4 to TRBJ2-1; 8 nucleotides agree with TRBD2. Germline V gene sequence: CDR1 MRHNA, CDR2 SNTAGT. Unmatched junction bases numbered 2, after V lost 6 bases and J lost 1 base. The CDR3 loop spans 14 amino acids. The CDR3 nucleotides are TGTGCCAGCAGCACGGGGGGGTCCTACAATGAGCAGTTCTTC. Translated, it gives CASSTGGSYNEQFF.

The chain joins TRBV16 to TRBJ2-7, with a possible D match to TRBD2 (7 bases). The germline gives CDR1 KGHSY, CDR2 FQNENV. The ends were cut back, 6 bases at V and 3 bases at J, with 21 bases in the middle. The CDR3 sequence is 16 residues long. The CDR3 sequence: CASRQNVGGALYEQYF. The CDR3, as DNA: TGTGCCAGCAGACAAAACGTGGGGGGGGCTCTCTACGAGCAGTACTTC. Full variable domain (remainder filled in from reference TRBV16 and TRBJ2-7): GEEVAQTPKHLVRGEGQKAKLYCAPIKGHSYVFWYQQVLKNEFKFLISFQNENVFDETGMPKERFSAKCLPNSPCSLEIQATKLEDSAVYFCASRQNVGGALYEQYFGPGTRLTVT.

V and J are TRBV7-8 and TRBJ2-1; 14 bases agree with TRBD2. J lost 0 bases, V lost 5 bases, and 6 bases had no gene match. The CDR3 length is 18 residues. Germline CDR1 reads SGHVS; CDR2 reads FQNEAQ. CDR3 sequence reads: CASSPGLAGANSYNEQFF. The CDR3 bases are TGTGCCAGCAGCCCGGGACTAGCGGGGGCCAACTCCTACAATGAGCAGTTCTTC.

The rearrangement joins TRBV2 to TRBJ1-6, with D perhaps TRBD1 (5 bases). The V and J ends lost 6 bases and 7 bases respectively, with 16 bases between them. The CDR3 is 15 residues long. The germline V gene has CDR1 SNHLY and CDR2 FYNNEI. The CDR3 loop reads CASRGTDRTNSPLHF. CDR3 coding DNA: TGTGCCAGCAGGGGGACCGACAGAACCAATTCACCCCTCCACTTT.

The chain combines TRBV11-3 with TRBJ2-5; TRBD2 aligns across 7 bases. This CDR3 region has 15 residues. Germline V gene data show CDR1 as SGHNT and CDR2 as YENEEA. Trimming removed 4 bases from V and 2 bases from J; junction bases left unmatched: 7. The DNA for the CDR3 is TGTGCCAGCAGCTCCACGACTAGCCGTCAAGAGACCCAGTACTTC. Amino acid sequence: CASSSTTSRQETQYF.

The CDR3 bases are TGTGCCAGCAGTGACTGGGACGGAAATACGCAGTATTTT. The encoded protein is CASSDWDGNTQYF. The chain combines TRBV6-4 with TRBJ2-3, with D possibly being TRBD1 or TRBD2 (5 bases each). The V and J ends lost 1 base and 7 bases respectively, with 9 bases between them. The CDR3 is 13 residues long. CDR1 and CDR2 from the germline V gene are MRHNA and SNTAGT.

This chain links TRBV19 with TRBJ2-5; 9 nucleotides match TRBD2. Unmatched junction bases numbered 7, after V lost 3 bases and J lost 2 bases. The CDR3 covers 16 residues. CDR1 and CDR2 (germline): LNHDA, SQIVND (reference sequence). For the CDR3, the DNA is TGTGCCAGTAGTATTACTAGCGGGTCCAGACAAGAGACCCAGTACTTC. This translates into CASSITSGSRQETQYF.

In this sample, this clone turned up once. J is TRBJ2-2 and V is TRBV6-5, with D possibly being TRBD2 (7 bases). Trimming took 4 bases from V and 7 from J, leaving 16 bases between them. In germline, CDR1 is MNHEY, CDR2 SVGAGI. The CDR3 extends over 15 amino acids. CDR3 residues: CASSSEGGRIGELFF. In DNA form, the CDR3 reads TGTGCCAGCAGTTCCGAGGGGGGGCGTATCGGGGAGCTGTTTTTT.

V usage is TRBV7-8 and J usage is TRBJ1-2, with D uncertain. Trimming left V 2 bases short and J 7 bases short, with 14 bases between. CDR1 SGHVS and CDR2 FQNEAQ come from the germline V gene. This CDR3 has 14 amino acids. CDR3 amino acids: CASSLRAAPGGYTF. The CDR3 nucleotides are TGTGCCAGCAGCTTACGAGCGGCCCCAGGTGGCTACACCTTC. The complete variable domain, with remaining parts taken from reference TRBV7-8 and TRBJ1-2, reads GAGVSQSPRYKVAKRGQDVALRCDPISGHVSLFWYQQALGQGPEFLTYFQNEAQLDKSGLPSDRFFAERPEGSVSTLKIQRTQQEDSAVYLCASSLRAAPGGYTFGSGTRLTVV.

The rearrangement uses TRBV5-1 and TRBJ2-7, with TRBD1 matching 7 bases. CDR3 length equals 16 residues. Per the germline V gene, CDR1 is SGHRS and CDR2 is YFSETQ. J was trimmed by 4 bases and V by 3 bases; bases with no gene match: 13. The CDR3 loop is CASSSNRDSRGYEQYF. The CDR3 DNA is TGCGCCAGCAGCTCGAACCGGGACAGCAGGGGGTACGAGCAGTACTTC.

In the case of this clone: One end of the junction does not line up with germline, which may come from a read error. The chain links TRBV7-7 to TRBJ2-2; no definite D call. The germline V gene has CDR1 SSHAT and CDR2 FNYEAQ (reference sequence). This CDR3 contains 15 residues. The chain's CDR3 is CASSLSRQSTGELFF. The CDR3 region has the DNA TGTGCTAGCAGCTTATCAAGGCAGAGCACCGGGGAGCTGTTTTTT.

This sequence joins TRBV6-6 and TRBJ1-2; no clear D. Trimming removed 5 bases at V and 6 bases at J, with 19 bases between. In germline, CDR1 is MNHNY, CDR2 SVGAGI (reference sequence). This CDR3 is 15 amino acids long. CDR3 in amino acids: CASSPLVSAAHGYTF. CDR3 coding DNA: TGTGCCAGCAGTCCTCTAGTATCCGCCGCCCATGGCTACACCTTC.

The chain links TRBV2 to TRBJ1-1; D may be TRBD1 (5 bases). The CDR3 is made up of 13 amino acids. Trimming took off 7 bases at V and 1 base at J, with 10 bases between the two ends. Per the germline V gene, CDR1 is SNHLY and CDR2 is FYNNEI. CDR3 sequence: CASTLTENTEAFF. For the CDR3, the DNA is TGTGCCAGCACCTTGACAGAGAACACTGAAGCTTTCTTT.